This entry describes one T cell receptor (beta chain). This CDR3 spans 14 amino acids. Trimming stripped 0 bases from V and 8 bases from J, with 13 bases between. Germline CDR1 and CDR2: SNHLY and FYNNEI. This record belongs to a study of blood T cell repertoires in COVID-19. The table came from immunoSEQ multiplex PCR; TCRdb's copy has only in-frame clones and leaves some out. The table records a few hundred thousand clones, around 91% of them present only once. Participants were placed into cohorts based on the clinical history they reported. In Cohort 3, a recovered donor had either two negative PCRs, clearance, or symptom resolution.

The sample comprised PBMCs or T cells enriched from blood (not recorded which). J is TRBJ1-2 and V is TRBV2; D gene uncertain. The sequence derives from a woman aged 40 to 50 who had recovered from COVID-19. Here the CDR3 reads CASSEARSPGGYTF. Written as DNA, the CDR3 is TGTGCCAGCAGTGAAGCTCGATCTCCGGGAGGCTACACCTTC.